This T cell receptor beta chain was sequenced during a study of blood T cell repertoires in COVID-19. Clones were sequenced by immunoSEQ multiplex PCR, and TCRdb holds only the in-frame ones, with some missing. Among about 130,000 clones listed, just under 85% were seen once. This clone has more than one count but fewer than ten. Germline loops: CDR1 LNHDA, CDR2 SQIVND (reference sequence). The CDR3 is 16 amino acids. Losses at the gene ends were 3 bases for V and 4 bases for J; bases not matched to a gene: 8. The chain couples TRBV19 to TRBJ1-2, with 10 nucleotides matching TRBD1. The source of this sequence is a woman aged 45-65 years with acute or convalescent COVID-19. Sequenced sample: peripheral blood. CDR3 residues: CASSITTGGFRYGYTF. Written as DNA, the CDR3 is TGTGCCAGTAGTATCACGACAGGGGGCTTTCGCTATGGCTACACCTTC.